A selection of T cell receptor beta chains follows, all from one sample in a study of T cell repertoires in cytomegalovirus infection. One entry per CDR3 protein results from TCRdb running MiXCR on the reads. In the table there are some 100,000 distinct CDR3 sequences, around 28% of which are singletons. Their target antigens are unknown. The sample was CD8+ T cells from cultured PBMCs, taken from culture after CMV antigen stimulation. The receptor source for this set is a human donor in good health (CMV status not recorded). Some clones in this sample may be carry-over from other donors' samples. The CDR3 runs from the conserved cysteine through the conserved F or W. The D gene is left open where the match is weak. Some rows have no size entry. The others give once, few or many, or a class for an expanded clone.

DNA: TGTGCCAGTAGTGTCGCGCAGGGGGCGAATCAGCCCCAGCATTTT
CDR3: CASSVAQGANQPQHF
V: TRBV19
size: NA
D: TRBD1
J: TRBJ1-5

DNA: TGTGCCAGCAGCGAATCGGGACAGGGCGGCTATGGCTACACCTTC
CDR3: CASSESGQGGYGYTF
V: TRBV7-3
size: NA
D: TRBD1
J: TRBJ1-2

DNA: TGCAGCTTAGGGACAGGGGCTGGTGGCTACACCTTC
CDR3: CSLGTGAGGYTF
V: TRBV29-1
size: NA
D: TRBD1
J: TRBJ1-2

DNA: TGTGCCAGCACCCCCGGGGCGGGGGGTAACTATGAGCAGTTCTTC
CDR3: CASTPGAGGNYEQFF
V: TRBV6-5
size: once
D: TRBD2
J: TRBJ2-1

DNA: TGTGCCAGCAGTCCGGGACAGGGGATCTACGAGCAGTACTTC
CDR3: CASSPGQGIYEQYF
V: TRBV2
size: NA
D: TRBD1
J: TRBJ2-7

DNA: TGTGCCAGCAGTGAAGTTTTTGGGGGGCAGAACTATGGCTACACCTTC
CDR3: CASSEVFGGQNYGYTF
V: TRBV6-1
size: few
D: NA
J: TRBJ1-2

DNA: TGTGCCAGCAGCCAAGAACGGGGGAATACCGGGGAGCTGTTTTTT
CDR3: CASSQERGNTGELFF
V: TRBV3-1
size: many
D: NA
J: TRBJ2-2

DNA: TGTGCCACCTCGACAGGAGGAAACACTGAAGCTTTCTTT
CDR3: CATSTGGNTEAFF
V: TRBV19
size: NA
D: NA
J: TRBJ1-1

DNA: TGTGCCAGCAGTCAGGATACAGGGATGAACACTGAAGCTTTCTTT
CDR3: CASSQDTGMNTEAFF
V: TRBV3-1
size: NA
D: NA
J: TRBJ1-1

DNA: TGTGCCAACAGCTCCGGACAGGGGGATGGCTACACCTTC
CDR3: CANSSGQGDGYTF
V: TRBV7-6
size: NA
D: TRBD1
J: TRBJ1-2

DNA: TGTGCCAGCAGCGCGGGGGCAGACAGCTCCTACGAGCAGTACTTC
CDR3: CASSAGADSSYEQYF
V: TRBV7-8
size: few
D: NA
J: TRBJ2-7

DNA: TGTGCCATCAGTGAGTCCCAAAAGGGGCAGGGTGGCGAGCAGTACTTC
CDR3: CAISESQKGQGGEQYF
V: TRBV10-3
size: NA
D: NA
J: TRBJ2-7

DNA: TGTGCCAGCAGCGCCTCGGGTACCTACGAGCAGTACTTC
CDR3: CASSASGTYEQYF
V: TRBV7-9
size: NA
D: NA
J: TRBJ2-7

DNA: TGTGCCAGCATTTCAGGGTTGGGAAATCAGCCCCAGCATTTT
CDR3: CASISGLGNQPQHF
V: TRBV27
size: NA
D: NA
J: TRBJ1-5

DNA: TGTGCCAGCAGCCGGGGCGATTCCTGGGCTGAGATCCAGTACTTC
CDR3: CASSRGDSWAEIQYF
V: TRBV13
size: NA
D: NA
J: TRBJ2-5

DNA: TGTGCCAGCAGCTTAGGGGGGTACTATAGCAATCAGCCCCAGCATTTT
CDR3: CASSLGGYYSNQPQHF
V: TRBV7-6
size: few
D: NA
J: TRBJ1-5

DNA: TGTGCCAGCAGTACCTTATTTTCACAGACAGGATATGAAAAACTGTTTTTT
CDR3: CASSTLFSQTGYEKLFF
V: TRBV28
size: NA
D: NA
J: TRBJ1-4

DNA: TGTGCCAGCAGCCTTATAGCGGGGGGGTATGAGCAGTTCTTC
CDR3: CASSLIAGGYEQFF
V: TRBV7-9
size: many
D: TRBD2
J: TRBJ2-1

DNA: TGTGCCAGCAGTTTAGCTATCGACAGTGAAGCTTTCTTT
CDR3: CASSLAIDSEAFF
V: TRBV12-3/TRBV12-4
size: many
D: NA
J: TRBJ1-1

DNA: TGTGCCAGCAGTTTAAGTTTGGGTTCACAGGGGGACACCGGGGAGCTGTTTTTT
CDR3: CASSLSLGSQGDTGELFF
V: TRBV28
size: few
D: TRBD1
J: TRBJ2-2

DNA: TGTGCCAGCAGTTTTTTTAATCAGCCCCAGCATTTT
CDR3: CASSFFNQPQHF
V: TRBV27
size: NA
D: NA
J: TRBJ1-5

DNA: TGTGCCAGCAGGAATGGGACAGGGGTTTCGAAACTGTTTTTT
CDR3: CASRNGTGVSKLFF
V: TRBV6-6
size: few
D: TRBD1
J: TRBJ1-4

DNA: TGTGCCACCAGCAGCGCGAGCGGGGGCTTAAAGTGGGGTGAGCAGTTCTTC
CDR3: CATSSASGGLKWGEQFF
V: TRBV15
size: NA
D: TRBD2
J: TRBJ2-1

DNA: TGTGCCAGCAGGCCCATGGGGGGCTACACTGAAGCTTTCTTT
CDR3: CASRPMGGYTEAFF
V: TRBV5-6
size: NA
D: NA
J: TRBJ1-1

DNA: TGTGCCAGCAGTACCCGGACACGGGGCCCTGGAAACACCATATATTTT
CDR3: CASSTRTRGPGNTIYF
V: TRBV12-3/TRBV12-4
size: many
D: NA
J: TRBJ1-3

DNA: TGTGCCAGTAGTACATCGCCAGGCAATCAGCCCCAGCATTTT
CDR3: CASSTSPGNQPQHF
V: TRBV19
size: NA
D: NA
J: TRBJ1-5

DNA: TGTGCCAGCAGCTTATTTCCAGATTTAGGCACTGAAGCTTTCTTT
CDR3: CASSLFPDLGTEAFF
V: TRBV7-6
size: NA
D: NA
J: TRBJ1-1

DNA: TGTGCCAGCAGTTACCCAAGAACGGGGGAAACCCAAAGCTCCTACGAGCAGTACTTC
CDR3: CASSYPRTGETQSSYEQYF
V: TRBV6-6
size: few
D: NA
J: TRBJ2-7

DNA: TGTGCCAGCTCACCACCGGGAGAGGAGACCCAGTACTTC
CDR3: CASSPPGEETQYF
V: TRBV18
size: NA
D: NA
J: TRBJ2-5

DNA: TGTGCCAGCACCGAGGACAGGGGGCATGAAAAACTGTTTTTT
CDR3: CASTEDRGHEKLFF
V: TRBV11-2
size: NA
D: TRBD1
J: TRBJ1-4

DNA: TGTGCCAGCAGTGTAACTAGCGGGGGCAACAATGAGCAGTTCTTC
CDR3: CASSVTSGGNNEQFF
V: TRBV6-1
size: many
D: TRBD2
J: TRBJ2-1

DNA: TGTGCCGCATCGGGGAACACTGAAGCTTTCTTT
CDR3: CAASGNTEAFF
V: TRBV5-3
size: NA
D: NA
J: TRBJ1-1

DNA: TGCAGTGCTAGAGATCGCAGGGGGCTACGCACAGATACGCAGTATTTT
CDR3: CSARDRRGLRTDTQYF
V: TRBV20-1
size: NA
D: TRBD1
J: TRBJ2-3

DNA: TGTGCCAGCAGTTACCTCGGGGCCGGGGAGCTGTTTTTT
CDR3: CASSYLGAGELFF
V: TRBV6-5
size: NA
D: NA
J: TRBJ2-2

DNA: TGTGCCAGCAGCTACACGACTAGCGGGCCGGAGACCCAGTACTTC
CDR3: CASSYTTSGPETQYF
V: TRBV5-6
size: many
D: TRBD2
J: TRBJ2-5

DNA: TGCAGCGTTCGGACAGGGGGCAATGAGCAGTTCTTC
CDR3: CSVRTGGNEQFF
V: TRBV29-1
size: NA
D: TRBD1
J: TRBJ2-1

DNA: TGCAGTGCTAGAGGCAAATGGGGAGCAGTCAACGAGCAGTACTTC
CDR3: CSARGKWGAVNEQYF
V: TRBV20-1
size: NA
D: NA
J: TRBJ2-7

DNA: TGTGCCAGCAGCTTATCTAGCGGGTATATGGCCGGGGAGCTGTTTTTT
CDR3: CASSLSSGYMAGELFF
V: TRBV11-2
size: NA
D: TRBD2
J: TRBJ2-2

DNA: TGCGCCAGCAGCCAAGGGGATCGGGGTCTGACCCTCCACTTT
CDR3: CASSQGDRGLTLHF
V: TRBV4-1
size: NA
D: NA
J: TRBJ1-6

DNA: TGCAGTGCTTACCCCTGGGGAAGCGGGGGGTTAAGCACAGATACGCAGTATTTT
CDR3: CSAYPWGSGGLSTDTQYF
V: TRBV20-1
size: NA
D: TRBD2
J: TRBJ2-3

DNA: TGTGCCAGCAGCCCCGGTCCCGGACGCGAAGATACGCAGTATTTT
CDR3: CASSPGPGREDTQYF
V: TRBV7-9
size: few
D: NA
J: TRBJ2-3

DNA: TGTGCCAGCAGAGCCCCAGGGGTGGGCAAAAACATTCAGTACTTC
CDR3: CASRAPGVGKNIQYF
V: TRBV2
size: few
D: NA
J: TRBJ2-4

DNA: TGTGCCAGCAGCTTATCGGCGGGGATCGAGGCCCTCCACTTT
CDR3: CASSLSAGIEALHF
V: TRBV11-2
size: NA
D: NA
J: TRBJ1-6

DNA: TGTGCCAGCACCCAACTCGCCCTAGGCAATGAGCAGTTCTTC
CDR3: CASTQLALGNEQFF
V: TRBV6-1
size: many
D: NA
J: TRBJ2-1

DNA: TGTGCCAGCAGCCATGGGTCAGAAGCTTTCTTT
CDR3: CASSHGSEAFF
V: TRBV7-8
size: few
D: NA
J: TRBJ1-1

DNA: TGTGCCAGCAGCTCGGCGACAGGGGACTACGAGCAGTACTTC
CDR3: CASSSATGDYEQYF
V: TRBV7-8
size: many
D: TRBD1
J: TRBJ2-7

DNA: TGTGCCAGCAGTTCCGGGACTCGCGGGAACCTCCACTTT
CDR3: CASSSGTRGNLHF
V: TRBV6-8
size: NA
D: NA
J: TRBJ1-6

DNA: TGTGCCAGCAGCGATTCGGACTACCGGGTAGCCAAAAACATTCAGTACTTC
CDR3: CASSDSDYRVAKNIQYF
V: TRBV5-6
size: few
D: NA
J: TRBJ2-4

DNA: TGCAGCGTTGTGTTACAGGGGTCTGAAGCTTTCTTT
CDR3: CSVVLQGSEAFF
V: TRBV29-1
size: few
D: TRBD1
J: TRBJ1-1

DNA: TGTGCCAGCAGCCCATGGGGGGGGGCCAAAAACATTCAGTACTTC
CDR3: CASSPWGGAKNIQYF
V: TRBV9
size: NA
D: TRBD2
J: TRBJ2-4

DNA: TGTGCCAGCAGCAGGGAGTGGGTTTATAATTCACCCCTCCACTTT
CDR3: CASSREWVYNSPLHF
V: TRBV25-1
size: NA
D: NA
J: TRBJ1-6

DNA: TGTGCCAGCAGTGGAACACCAATACCCTCTAATGAAAAACTGTTTTTT
CDR3: CASSGTPIPSNEKLFF
V: TRBV25-1
size: NA
D: NA
J: TRBJ1-4

DNA: TGTGCCAGCAGTGAAGTGGCGACGGGGGACTATAATTCACCCCTCCACTTT
CDR3: CASSEVATGDYNSPLHF
V: TRBV6-1
size: few
D: NA
J: TRBJ1-6

DNA: TGTGCCAGCAGCTCGGGACAGGGAGAGTACTTC
CDR3: CASSSGQGEYF
V: TRBV5-5
size: NA
D: TRBD1
J: TRBJ2-5

DNA: TGTGCCAGCAGCCTACAGGACGGCCGCTCTGGGGCCAACGTCCTGACTTTC
CDR3: CASSLQDGRSGANVLTF
V: TRBV7-2
size: few
D: NA
J: TRBJ2-6